Listed here are 25 T cell receptor beta chains from one sample, sequenced in a study of OX40 agonist ivuxolimab in advanced cancers. To prepare the library, the immunoSEQ multiplex PCR assay was applied. TCRdb re-hosts the immuneACCESS table, in-frame sequences only. Its copies lack some clones; in the studies checked, an unresolved V gene accounts for under half of them, and the cause for the rest is not known. In all, the sample holds around 110,000 clones, and roughly 95% of those were seen once. Less than 0.2% of the sample is held by the ten biggest clonotypes. This material consisted of CD4+ or CD8+ T cells sorted from blood, taken in a trial of the OX40 agonist ivuxolimab. The receptor set was obtained from an adult with an advanced solid tumor such as melanoma, head and neck, liver or kidney cancer.

The V call is TRBV5-1, the J call TRBJ1-6; D might be TRBD1 (5 bases). The CDR3 spans 14 residues. CDR1 and CDR2 from the germline V gene are SGHRS and YFSETQ. V shed 2 bases and J shed 8 bases, with 11 bases lying between them. In nucleotides, the CDR3 is TGCGCCAGCAGCTTAGGGGAAGGGGATTCACCCCTCCACTTT. It codes for CASSLGEGDSPLHF.

The V gene is TRBV28, the J gene TRBJ2-2, with D hard to call. This CDR3 region has 13 residues. Trimming left V 5 bases short and J 1 base short, with 5 bases between. Germline loops: CDR1 MDHEN, CDR2 SYDVKM. The CDR3 sequence: CASSRRNTGELFF. Written as DNA, the CDR3 is TGTGCCAGCAGTCGCAGGAACACCGGGGAGCTGTTTTTT. The variable domain in full, with the rest retrieved from reference TRBV28 and TRBJ2-2, is DVKVTQSSRYLVKRTGEKVFLECVQDMDHENMFWYRQDPGLGLRLIYFSYDVKMKEKGDIPEGYSVSREKKERFSLILESASTNQTSMYLCASSRRNTGELFFGEGSRLTVL.

The V gene is TRBV7-2, the J gene TRBJ1-3; weak D call: TRBD1 (6 bases). V lost 5 bases, J lost 9 bases, and 17 bases lay in between. CDR1 SGHTA and CDR2 FQGNSA come from the germline V gene. The CDR3 has 14 residues. The CDR3 sequence is CASSQGGMGGTIYF. CDR3 nucleotide sequence: TGTGCCAGCAGCCAAGGGGGAATGGGTGGCACCATATATTTT.

J is TRBJ2-7 and V is TRBV18; TRBD2 matches 14 bases. After removal of 6 bases from V and 1 base from J, the junction contained 11 bases not matched to a gene. Germline-derived CDR1 and CDR2 are KGHSH and LQKENI. The CDR3 runs to 18 residues. CDR3 in amino acids: CASSRGTSGSSDSYEQYF. For the CDR3, the DNA is TGTGCCAGCTCTCGCGGGACTAGCGGGAGTAGCGATTCCTACGAGCAGTACTTC.

This chain joins TRBV28 and TRBJ2-3; D possibly uses TRBD1 or TRBD2 (5 bases each). Trimming took 6 bases from V and 0 from J, leaving 10 bases between them. This CDR3 has 14 amino acids. The germline gives CDR1 MDHEN, CDR2 SYDVKM. CDR3 protein: CASSRGRSTDTQYF. CDR3 sequence (DNA): TGTGCCAGCAGCCGGGGACGGAGCACAGATACGCAGTATTTT.

This clone was counted between two and nine times. The chain links TRBV23-1 to TRBJ1-1, with a tentative D call TRBD1 (5 bases). TRBV23-1 is an open reading frame, and its role is uncertain. V was cut by 6 bases and J by 8 bases, with 22 bases left in between. The CDR3 extends over 15 amino acids. The CDR3 reads CASSRADFATGEAFF. The CDR3 bases are TGCGCCAGCAGCAGGGCGGACTTTGCAACGGGGGAAGCTTTCTTT.

The chain carries TRBV7-9 and TRBJ2-5; D remains unclear. This CDR3 comprises 11 residues. Germline V lookup: CDR1 SEHNR, CDR2 FQNEAQ (reference sequence). The V end was cut by 0 bases, the J end by 5 bases, with 1 base between. The CDR3 loop is CASSLAETQYF. In DNA, the CDR3 is TGTGCCAGCAGCTTAGCGGAGACCCAGTACTTC.

The J gene is TRBJ2-5, the V gene TRBV7-6; no reliable D call. With 3 bases removed from V and 5 bases from J, the gap between germline ends came to 4 bases. Germline loops: CDR1 SGHVS, CDR2 FNYEAQ. This CDR3 has 11 residues. The CDR3 spells CASSLSETQYF. CDR3 DNA: TGTGCCAGCAGCTTGTCGGAGACCCAGTACTTC.

This clone has a single count. This rearrangement joins TRBV4-2 to TRBJ2-5; 11 bases are a match to TRBD2. Trimming cost V 4 bases and J 5 bases; bases outside gene matches: 12. This CDR3 comprises 17 residues. The V gene's germline CDR1 is LGHNA and CDR2 YNFKEQ. The DNA of the CDR3 is TGTGCCAGCAGCCCCCGGCAGGTTAGCGGGAGGGATGAGACCCAGTACTTC. This codes for CASSPRQVSGRDETQYF.

The CDR3 DNA sequence: TGTGCCAGCAGTCGCACAGAAGAGTATGGCTACACCTTC. It translates to CASSRTEEYGYTF. V is TRBV7-6 and J is TRBJ1-2; D gene ambiguous. This CDR3 is 13 amino acids long. Germline loops: CDR1 SGHVS, CDR2 FNYEAQ. V gave up 6 bases and J gave up 5 bases, with 13 bases separating them.

The genes are TRBV11-3 and TRBJ2-7; 10 bases are a match to TRBD2. The V gene end was trimmed by 1 base and the J gene end by 3 bases; junction bases not matched to a gene: 3. CDR1 is SGHNT and CDR2 is YENEEA in the germline V gene. This CDR3 comprises 15 residues. The CDR3 protein is CASSLGPSGSYEQYF. The DNA of the CDR3 is TGTGCCAGCAGCTTAGGACCTAGCGGGAGCTACGAGCAGTACTTC.

V is TRBV14 and J is TRBJ1-6; possibly TRBD1 for D (5 bases). The germline V gene has CDR1 SGHDN and CDR2 FVKESK. The V end lost 6 bases, the J end lost 6 bases, and 15 bases lay between the germline ends. The CDR3 has 15 residues. The CDR3 nucleotides read TGTGCCAGCAGTCTCTTGGGACGGGGTAATTCACCCCTCCACTTT. Translating it yields CASSLLGRGNSPLHF.

V gene TRBV7-3 combines with J gene TRBJ2-1, with 13 bases aligning to TRBD2. The CDR3 has 20 residues. In germline, CDR1 is SGHTA, CDR2 FQGTGA. V was pared by 7 bases and J by 4 bases, with 19 bases of the junction left unmatched. CDR3 loop: CASTPTPPGTSGIRYNEQFF. The CDR3 DNA is TGTGCCAGCACCCCCACCCCCCCCGGGACTAGCGGGATCCGTTACAATGAGCAGTTCTTC.

V and J are TRBV6-1 and TRBJ1-1, with a possible D match to TRBD1 (5 bases). Germline V CDR1 and CDR2: MNHNS, SASEGT. Trimming removed 2 bases from V and 3 bases from J, with 7 bases in between. This CDR3 has 13 amino acids. As DNA, the CDR3 is TGTGCCAGCAGTGAACGGGGGGACACTGAAGCTTTCTTT. Its protein is CASSERGDTEAFF.

The chain has TRBV27 and TRBJ1-1; the D gene is possibly TRBD1 (5 bases). Germline CDR1 and CDR2: MNHEY and SMNVEV (reference sequence). This CDR3 has 17 residues. With 4 bases removed from V and 3 bases from J, the gap between germline ends came to 21 bases. The chain's CDR3 is CASSWDAGVGGYTEAFF. The CDR3 DNA follows: TGTGCCAGCAGTTGGGACGCCGGGGTCGGGGGGTACACTGAAGCTTTCTTT.

The chain couples TRBV7-2 to TRBJ2-7; unclear D gene. The V end was cut by 1 base, the J end by 0 bases, with 7 bases between. The V gene's germline CDR1 is SGHTA and CDR2 FQGNSA. The CDR3 contains 14 residues. Here the CDR3 reads CASSLGPSSYEQYF. For the CDR3, the DNA is TGTGCCAGCAGCTTAGGACCGAGCTCCTACGAGCAGTACTTC.

The chain uses TRBV5-6 and TRBJ1-1; no firm D call. V lost 0 bases and J 1 base, leaving 7 bases between the germline ends. CDR1 and CDR2 (germline): SGHDT, YYEEEE. This CDR3 contains 14 residues. This CDR3 is CASSLAGQNTEAFF. The CDR3 DNA sequence: TGTGCCAGCAGCTTGGCCGGCCAGAACACTGAAGCTTTCTTT.

The chain recombines TRBV7-9 with TRBJ1-6; D unresolved. Germline V gene lookup returns CDR1 SEHNR and CDR2 FQNEAQ (reference sequence). Trimming shortened V by 4 bases and J by 0 bases, and 10 bases separated the two germline ends. CDR3 length equals 16 residues. This chain's CDR3 is CASSSVGSSYNSPLHF. The CDR3 DNA follows: TGTGCCAGCAGCTCAGTGGGTAGCTCCTATAATTCACCCCTCCACTTT. Filled out from reference TRBV7-9 and TRBJ1-6, the complete variable domain reads DTGVSQNPRHKITKRGQNVTFRCDPISEHNRLYWYRQTLGQGPEFLTYFQNEAQLEKSRLLSDRFSAERPKGSFSTLEIQRTEQGDSAMYLCASSSVGSSYNSPLHFGNGTRLTVT.

The V and J genes are TRBV27 and TRBJ2-6, with 11 bases matching TRBD1. This CDR3 is 18 amino acids long. The trim removed 1 base at V and 2 bases at J, leaving 4 bases unmatched. Germline V gives CDR1 MNHEY, CDR2 SMNVEV (reference sequence). The CDR3 loop is CASSLLGQGVAGANVLTF. The CDR3 DNA reads TGTGCCAGCAGTTTATTGGGACAGGGGGTAGCTGGGGCCAACGTCCTGACTTTC.

This clone appeared once. V usage is TRBV11-2 and J usage is TRBJ1-5; D gene uncertain. This CDR3 region has 15 residues. Trimming removed 5 bases at V and 7 bases at J, with 18 bases between. Germline V CDR1 and CDR2: SGHAT, FQNNGV. Here the CDR3 reads CASSPDRAPRQPQHF. DNA for the CDR3: TGTGCCAGCAGCCCCGATCGGGCCCCCAGACAGCCCCAGCATTTT.

The chain joins TRBV28 to TRBJ2-5, with 7 positions matching TRBD2. The ends lost 4 bases at V and 5 bases at J; junction bases unmatched: 10. This CDR3 is built from 15 residues. Per germline, CDR1 MDHEN and CDR2 SYDVKM. CDR3 DNA: TGTGCCAGCAGTTCCCCGGGGAGGGAGTACGAGACCCAGTACTTC. It codes for CASSSPGREYETQYF.

The chain combines TRBV7-9 with TRBJ2-5; 7 nucleotides match TRBD1. There are 14 residues in the CDR3. The J segment lost 1 base and the V segment lost 6 bases, leaving 5 bases of the junction unmatched. In germline, CDR1 is SEHNR, CDR2 FQNEAQ (reference sequence). CDR3 bases: TGTGCCAGCAGGTCGACAGGGATCCAAGAGACCCAGTACTTC. Its translation: CASRSTGIQETQYF.

Details on this clone: One end of the junction does not line up with germline, which may come from a read error. The V call is TRBV6-5, the J call TRBJ1-1; no reliable D call. The CDR3 contains 14 residues. CDR1 MNHEY and CDR2 SVGAGI come from the germline V gene. DNA of the CDR3: TGTGCCATCAGTGAGAGACCTTTTGGCACTGAAGCTTTCTTT. Amino acids: CAISERPFGTEAFF.

The V and J genes are TRBV5-1 and TRBJ2-5; TRBD1 is a possible D gene (5 bases). The CDR3 consists of 14 residues. Germline CDR1 and CDR2: SGHRS and YFSETQ. Trimming took 0 bases from V and 3 from J, leaving 9 bases between them. This chain's CDR3 is CASSLAGHEETQYF. The CDR3 region has the DNA TGCGCCAGCAGCTTGGCAGGGCATGAAGAGACCCAGTACTTC.

J is TRBJ2-1 and V is TRBV28; D remains ambiguous. Germline CDR1 reads MDHEN; CDR2 reads SYDVKM. This CDR3 contains 11 residues. Trimming left V 8 bases short and J 10 bases short, with 12 bases between. The CDR3 DNA is TGTGCCAGCCTCCCCTGGGGAGAGCAGTTCTTC. Translation: CASLPWGEQFF. Filled out from reference TRBV28 and TRBJ2-1, the complete variable domain reads DVKVTQSSRYLVKRTGEKVFLECVQDMDHENMFWYRQDPGLGLRLIYFSYDVKMKEKGDIPEGYSVSREKKERFSLILESASTNQTSMYLCASLPWGEQFFGPGTRLTVL.